Listed below are T cell receptor beta chains from one sample, sequenced in a study of T cells in Graves' hyperthyroidism and ophthalmopathy. MiXCR was run by TCRdb on the multiplex PCR reads, yielding one entry per CDR3 protein. The sample has 400,000 to 600,000 distinct CDR3 sequences, under 25% seen once. The sequenced sample was blood. Every receptor here comes from a young man with Graves' hyperthyroidism. Each CDR3 is given with its conserved first and last residue. A D gene is named only where the DNA matches it firmly. Only part of the rows carry a size: once, few, many, or a class if the clone is expanded.

>TRBJ1-1|TRBD1|TRBV4-1|few
TGCGCCAGCAGCCAAGATCAAGGGCAGGGGGTAGCTTTCTTT
CASSQDQGQGVAFF
>TRBJ2-3|TRBD2|TRBV28|.
TGTGCCAGCAGTCCCCCCCCCCGCGGGGGTCCGCAGTATTTT
CASSPPPRGGPQYF
>TRBJ2-5|.|TRBV18|few
TGTGCCAGCTCACCGGCCAAAGAGACCCAGTACTTC
CASSPAKETQYF
>TRBJ2-4|.|TRBV28|.
TGTGCCAGGCCGACCTCATCTCGGGTCAAAAACATTCAGTACTTC
CARPTSSRVKNIQYF
>TRBJ2-7|.|TRBV6-5|many
TGTGCCAGCAGCTCGGGCCGGACCGAGCAGTACTTC
CASSSGRTEQYF
>TRBJ1-2|.|TRBV5-1|.
TGCGCCAGCAGCTCGGAGGATGGCTACACCTTC
CASSSEDGYTF
>TRBJ1-1|.|TRBV29-1|many
TGCAGCGTTAGGTTCCAGGGGTTAGGCACTGAAGCTTTCTTT
CSVRFQGLGTEAFF
>TRBJ1-5|.|TRBV12-3/TRBV12-4|many
TGTGCCAGCACCCCTGACATCAATCAGCCCCAGCATTTT
CASTPDINQPQHF
>TRBJ2-2|.|TRBV28|many
TGTGCCAGCAGTTCCCAGAACACCGGGGAGCTGTTTTTT
CASSSQNTGELFF
>TRBJ2-5|.|TRBV6-2/TRBV6-3|few
TGTGCCAGCAGTCAGTATATCCGCGGGGAGACCCAGTACTTC
CASSQYIRGETQYF
>TRBJ2-7|.|TRBV12-3/TRBV12-4|few
TGTGCCAGCAGTTTCCCGGGGACCGAGCAGTACTTC
CASSFPGTEQYF
>TRBJ1-5|.|TRBV12-3/TRBV12-4|many
TGTGCCAGCAGTCTAACTCTAAATCAGCCCCAGCATTTT
CASSLTLNQPQHF
>TRBJ1-2|.|TRBV6-2/TRBV6-3|many
TGTGCCAGCAGAGACACCTCTAACTATGGCTACACCTTC
CASRDTSNYGYTF
>TRBJ2-7|.|TRBV15|many
TGTGCCACCAGCTCTTTGAGAGGCTCCTACGAGCAGTACTTC
CATSSLRGSYEQYF
>TRBJ1-2|.|TRBV12-3/TRBV12-4|few
TGTGCCAGCAGTTTGAGCCTAGGGACACAAGCGGCTTATGGCTACACCTTC
CASSLSLGTQAAYGYTF
>TRBJ1-1|TRBD1|TRBV6-1|once
TGTGCCAGCAGTGTATCAGGGGGTTTTGAAGCTTTCTTT
CASSVSGGFEAFF
>TRBJ1-1|.|TRBV11-2|many
TGTGCCAGCAGCTTAGGTGGCAGGAAGGGGGGAAAAATAGAAAGTGAAGCTTTCTTT
CASSLGGRKGGKIESEAFF
>TRBJ2-5|TRBD1|TRBV10-3|.
TGTGCCATCAGTAAGGGACAGGCGCAAGAGACCCAGTACTTC
CAISKGQAQETQYF
>TRBJ2-7|.|TRBV25-1|many
TGTGCCAGCAGTGGTACAAGCACCTACGAGCAGTACTTC
CASSGTSTYEQYF
>TRBJ1-3|.|TRBV6-5|many
TGTGCCAGCAGTTACTCGAGGGGAGGAAACACCATATATTTT
CASSYSRGGNTIYF
>TRBJ2-5|.|TRBV20-1|many
TGCAGTGTTGGCCGGGAGCTCACCGGGACCCAGTACTTC
CSVGRELTGTQYF
>TRBJ2-7|TRBD1|TRBV11-2|many
TGTGCCAGCAGCACTTCCGGGACAGTACTCTACGAGCAGTACTTC
CASSTSGTVLYEQYF
>TRBJ1-1|.|TRBV12-3/TRBV12-4|.
TGTGCCACCCGGGCGGGGCGGGTCACTGAAGCTTTCTTT
CATRAGRVTEAFF
>TRBJ1-6|.|TRBV30|few
TGTGCCTGGGCCCCGACAGGTTCACCCCTCCACTTT
CAWAPTGSPLHF
>TRBJ2-7|TRBD1|TRBV6-1|.
TGTGCCAGCAGTAGGGGGCCAGGCTACGAGCAGTACTTC
CASSRGPGYEQYF
>TRBJ1-1|.|TRBV20-1|many
TGCAGTGCTCGGGACATTAAGGGGATCACTGAAGCTTTCTTT
CSARDIKGITEAFF
>TRBJ2-5|TRBD1|TRBV12-3/TRBV12-4|few
TGTGCCAGCAGTCAAAGACAGGGAATGAAGACCCAGTACTTC
CASSQRQGMKTQYF
>TRBJ1-5|.|TRBV7-2|many
TGTGCCAGCAGCGACAGCAACAATCAGCCCCAGCATTTT
CASSDSNNQPQHF
>TRBJ2-7|TRBD1|TRBV5-1|many
TGCGCCAGCAGCTCGACAGGGGTTGGAAACGAGCAGTACTTC
CASSSTGVGNEQYF
>TRBJ1-2|.|TRBV28|many
TGTGCCAGCAGACTCAACGGGGGTGGCTACACCTTC
CASRLNGGGYTF
>TRBJ1-6|.|TRBV12-3/TRBV12-4|many
TGTGCCAGCAGTATCCGGGACCCCCTTTTCTATAATTCACCCCTCCACTTT
CASSIRDPLFYNSPLHF
>TRBJ1-2|.|TRBV6-2/TRBV6-3|.
TGTGCCAGCAGTGAGAGGACAACTTTTACCAATGGCTACACCTTC
CASSERTTFTNGYTF
>TRBJ1-1|.|TRBV6-6|many
TGTGCCAGCAGTTACCTACAGGAGAACACTGAAGCTTTCTTT
CASSYLQENTEAFF
>TRBJ1-2|.|TRBV2|many
TGTGCCACCCGTACAGACTTAGTATACTATGGCTACACCTTC
CATRTDLVYYGYTF
>TRBJ1-2|.|TRBV29-1|many
TGCAGCGTTGCGGAGGGTTATGGCTACACCTTC
CSVAEGYGYTF
>TRBJ1-2|TRBD1|TRBV2|.
TGTGCCAGCAGTGACGACAGGGGAAAGAGCTATGGCTACACCTTC
CASSDDRGKSYGYTF
>TRBJ1-3|.|TRBV4-1|.
TGCGCCAGCAGCCGGGCAGGGTTGGACACCATATATTTT
CASSRAGLDTIYF
>TRBJ1-5|.|TRBV27|many
TGTGCCAGCAGTTTATGGCCCGGGGATCATCAGCCCCAGCATTTT
CASSLWPGDHQPQHF
>TRBJ1-2|.|TRBV7-2|.
TGTGCCAGCATCTCCTTCGTGGGTTCAGACTATGGCTACACCTTC
CASISFVGSDYGYTF
>TRBJ2-7|TRBD2|TRBV10-1|.
TGCGCCAGCAGTGAGGGGGGGGATCCCTACGAGCAGTACTTC
CASSEGGDPYEQYF
>TRBJ2-2|.|TRBV12-3/TRBV12-4|many
TGTGCCAGCAAGGGGGACCGCGCGTTAAACACCGGGGAGCTGTTTTTT
CASKGDRALNTGELFF
>TRBJ2-7|.|TRBV14|.
TGTGCCAGCAGCCGGCTCCGCGAGCAGTACTTC
CASSRLREQYF
>TRBJ1-1|TRBD1|TRBV19|few
TGTGCCAGTAGTCCCCGGACAGGCATAGAAGCTTTCTTT
CASSPRTGIEAFF
>TRBJ2-7|.|TRBV6-1|many
TGTGCCAGCAGTGGGGGACTCCCCGAGCAGTACTTC
CASSGGLPEQYF
>TRBJ2-7|TRBD2|TRBV5-4|.
TGTGCCAGCAGCTTGCGGGAGGCTTCCTACGAGCAGTACTTC
CASSLREASYEQYF
>TRBJ1-2|.|TRBV10-1|many
TGCGCCAGCACCATGGCGTGGACATTTAACTATGGCTACACCTTC
CASTMAWTFNYGYTF
>TRBJ2-7|TRBD2|TRBV19|many
TGTGCCAGTAGTATCGGACTAGGCTACGAGCAGTACTTC
CASSIGLGYEQYF
>TRBJ2-7|.|TRBV28|many
TGTGCCAGCACCAAATGGGCAGGGCCTGGGCAGTACTTC
CASTKWAGPGQYF
>TRBJ2-7|.|TRBV2|many
TGTGCCAGCAGTCCCTTTCAGGGGTCCCACGAGCAGTACTTC
CASSPFQGSHEQYF
>TRBJ2-3|TRBD2|TRBV3-1|.
TGTGCCAGCAGCCACCCCAGAGCGGGGGGATCAGATACGCAGTATTTT
CASSHPRAGGSDTQYF
>TRBJ1-2|.|TRBV7-9|many
TGTGCCAGCAGTTGGGGTACACCGGGATCGTCAGCCGGATCCTTC
CASSWGTPGSSAGSF
>TRBJ2-2|.|TRBV5-6|.
TGTGCCAGCAGCTTGATTGGGAGTGTCGGGGAGCTGTGTTTT
CASSLIGSVGELCF
>TRBJ2-7|TRBD2|TRBV2|many
TGTGCCAGCAGTGGGACGGGAGGATGGGTCTACGAGCAGTACTTC
CASSGTGGWVYEQYF
>TRBJ2-2|.|TRBV7-9|few
TGTGCCAGCAGCTTAGATCAGGGCGACACCGGGGAGCTGTTTTTT
CASSLDQGDTGELFF